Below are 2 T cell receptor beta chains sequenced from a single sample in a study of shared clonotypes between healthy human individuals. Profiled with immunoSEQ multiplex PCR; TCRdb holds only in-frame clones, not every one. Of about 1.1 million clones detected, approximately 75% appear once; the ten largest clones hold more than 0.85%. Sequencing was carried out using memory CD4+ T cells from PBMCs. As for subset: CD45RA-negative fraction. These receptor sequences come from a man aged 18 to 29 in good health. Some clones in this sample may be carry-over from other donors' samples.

CDR3 protein: CASSLDGQGGQPQHF. The CDR3 DNA reads as TGTGCCAGCAGCTTAGATGGACAGGGCGGTCAGCCCCAGCATTTT. This chain connects TRBV7-9 to TRBJ1-5, with 8 bases lining up with TRBD1. V was clipped by 1 base and J by 6 bases; unmatched bases: 5. Germline assignment: CDR1 SEHNR and CDR2 FQNEAQ (reference sequence). The CDR3 length is 15 residues.

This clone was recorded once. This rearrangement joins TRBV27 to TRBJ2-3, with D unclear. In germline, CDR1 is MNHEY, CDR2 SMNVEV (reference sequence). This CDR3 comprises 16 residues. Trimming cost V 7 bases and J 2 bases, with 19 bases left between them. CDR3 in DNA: TGTGCCAGCAAGTCGTTCTCATTCGCCCCCACAGATACGCAGTATTTT. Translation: CASKSFSFAPTDTQYF.